A selection of T cell receptor beta chains follows, all from one sample in a study of blood T cell repertoires in COVID-19. The data were produced by immunoSEQ multiplex PCR, yet TCRdb's version contains in-frame clones alone and is incomplete. The table includes 250,000 to 300,000 clones, around 85% detected once. Sample: peripheral blood. Receptor source: a woman aged 70-85 years with acute or convalescent COVID-19. Both conserved end residues are trimmed from each CDR3. The D gene is left open where the match is weak. Size is omitted from some rows. Given values are once, few, many or a class for expanded clones.

-	TRBV6-6	-	TRBJ1-3	ASSYSKGREDTIY
-	TRBV7-2	-	TRBJ2-4	ASSLGGQKNIQY
TRBD2	TRBV7-2	many	TRBJ2-1	ASSATSGGYEQF
TRBD1	TRBV9	-	TRBJ1-6	ASSVLPGQGNSPLH
-	TRBV9	-	TRBJ1-2	ASSIGREVNYGYT
TRBD1	TRBV29-1	-	TRBJ1-2	SAPAPGGFYGYT
-	TRBV19	-	TRBJ1-2	ASSIVRLNYGYT
-	TRBV5-1	-	TRBJ1-6	ASSSQGDNSPLH
TRBD1	TRBV6-5	-	TRBJ1-1	ASGRGLSWNTEAF
-	TRBV24-1	-	TRBJ1-5	ATSDPRDRSTFSQPQH
TRBD1	TRBV11-2	-	TRBJ1-2	ASSLQGARGYT
-	TRBV9	-	TRBJ2-3	ASSVGIRTIDTQY
-	TRBV2	-	TRBJ1-2	ASSLQGPNGYT
-	TRBV19	few	TRBJ2-1	ASSIGPSSYNEQF
-	TRBV20-1	-	TRBJ1-2	SASPGVRSGYT
TRBD1	TRBV4-1	-	TRBJ1-2	ASSPQGNYGYT
-	TRBV5-1	-	TRBJ1-6	ASSLDLGDSPLH
TRBD2	TRBV4-2	-	TRBJ2-7	ASSPGFMRGVASYEQY
-	TRBV2	-	TRBJ2-1	ASNQAGKHNEQF
-	TRBV29-1	few	TRBJ2-1	SVEKPGGSSYNEQF
-	TRBV7-8	-	TRBJ2-7	ASSLALLSSYEQY
TRBD2	TRBV6-4	-	TRBJ2-1	ASSYLAGAYNEQF
-	TRBV20-1	-	TRBJ2-3	SASGGGRADTQY
TRBD2	TRBV10-1	once	TRBJ2-3	ASSAGGGAYTDTQY
TRBD1	TRBV11-2	-	TRBJ2-7	ASSLEGQGLPYEQY
TRBD1	TRBV5-1	-	TRBJ2-7	ASSSGQGRAYEQY
TRBD1	TRBV2	few	TRBJ2-7	ASSRDRGENEQY
TRBD2	TRBV12-5	-	TRBJ2-2	ASGTGTSIGELF
TRBD1	TRBV27	once	TRBJ1-3	ASSLTRGNTIY
TRBD1	TRBV5-1	-	TRBJ1-5	ASSLGGQPNQPQH
TRBD2	TRBV5-6	-	TRBJ2-1	ASSQGRGGYNEQF
-	TRBV11-1	-	TRBJ2-6	ASSLDRSGANVLT
-	TRBV19	-	TRBJ1-1	ASKREALGTEAF
-	TRBV3-1/TRBV3-2	-	TRBJ2-6	ASSPWASGANVLT
-	TRBV30	-	TRBJ1-5	AWRPPGSGLGQPQH
-	TRBV5-1	once	TRBJ1-1	ASSLAGRGEAF
TRBD1	TRBV30	-	TRBJ1-6	AWGTGPNSPLH
TRBD2	TRBV19	-	TRBJ2-1	ATTTRLAGTNEQF
-	TRBV12-3/TRBV12-4	-	TRBJ1-2	ASGRTDSYGYT
-	TRBV5-8	-	TRBJ1-6	ASSLARAASSYNSPLH
-	TRBV6-2/TRBV6-3	-	TRBJ2-2	ASSWDTDTGELF
TRBD1	TRBV29-1	-	TRBJ1-4	SVRDSINEKLF
-	TRBV27	-	TRBJ1-4	ATRPGTNEKLF
-	TRBV5-1	-	TRBJ2-2	ASSFRVDTGELF
-	TRBV3-1/TRBV3-2	-	TRBJ1-1	ASRPGVWDTEAF
TRBD2	TRBV19	-	TRBJ2-5	ASSPPLAGGYETQY
TRBD1	TRBV3-1/TRBV3-2	-	TRBJ2-7	ASSRQGASYEQY
-	TRBV2	once	TRBJ1-1	ASVFLLNTEAF
TRBD1	TRBV6-5	-	TRBJ1-4	ASSPGQGVRKLF
-	TRBV18	-	TRBJ2-4	ASSPTSGRYIQY
TRBD1	TRBV19	once	TRBJ1-1	ASSGQGGMNTEAF
TRBD2	TRBV7-9	-	TRBJ2-1	ASSFLSGGDGNEQF
TRBD1	TRBV19	-	TRBJ2-1	ASWGTGSPGGQF
-	TRBV5-4	-	TRBJ1-1	ASSPELDRPEAF
-	TRBV6-6	-	TRBJ1-1	ASVLDSYTEAF
TRBD1	TRBV19	-	TRBJ2-1	ASSIRQGAGQGEQF